This record looks at one TCR beta chain sequence and its context. Its specificity is unknown. V dropped 7 bases and J dropped 5; count of bases not matched to a gene: 9. The CDR3 extends over 14 amino acids. Germline V gene lookup returns CDR1 SNHLY and CDR2 FYNNEI. Each CDR3 protein gets one entry after TCRdb re-called the RT-PCR reads with MiXCR. Found here are about half a million distinct CDR3 sequences, approximately 24% of them singletons; the top ten hold over 1.5%. These data originate in a study of response to subunit inactivated influenza vaccine. Study conclusions and caveats: That few new T cells are recruited by each seasonal influenza vaccination was the authors' suggestion.

The sequences come from CD4+ T cells sorted from PBMCs, collected 5 to 6 days after vaccination. The sequence came from a middle-aged man who received an inactivated influenza vaccine. The V call is TRBV2, the J call TRBJ2-5; 8 positions match TRBD1. CDR3 DNA sequence: TGTGCCAGCATCGCTCAGGGGGCGGGTGAGACCCAGTACTTC. It encodes CASIAQGAGETQYF.